This entry concerns a single T cell receptor beta chain. Antigen: not known. Trimming shortened V by 4 bases and J by 11 bases, and 13 bases separated the two germline ends. CDR1 and CDR2 from the germline V gene are MNHEY and SVGEGT. This CDR3 has 12 amino acids. The sample originates from a study of response to subunit inactivated influenza vaccine. Study-level findings and limits: Each seasonal flu vaccination may recruit only limited new T cells, authors suggested.

TCRdb recomputed calls from the RT-PCR reads with MiXCR, one row per CDR3 protein. The repertoire includes about 650,000 distinct CDR3 sequences, approximately 14% of them detected once, and around 7.6% sits in the top ten. The receptor comes from a man aged 50 or older who received an inactivated influenza vaccine. The chain links TRBV6-2 or TRBV6-3 to TRBJ2-3; a weak D match, TRBD2 (5 bases). The source material was PBMCs from blood, sampled 14 to 15 days before vaccination. DNA of the CDR3: TGTGCCAGCAGTTTTCGGGGTCTCGGGCAGTATTTT. Its protein is CASSFRGLGQYF.